This is a list of T cell receptor beta chains from one sample in a study of identical twins. Each CDR3 protein gets one entry after TCRdb re-called the 5' RACE reads with MiXCR. The repertoire consists of 550,000 to 800,000 distinct CDR3 sequences, with under 8.5% occurring once and the leading ten covering 1.6%. The sample was also linked to a second study, of yellow fever vaccine responses in identical twins.

What was sequenced was PBMCs. These receptors all stem from a woman between 18 and 29 years old in good health. The CDR3 runs from the conserved cysteine through the conserved F or W. The D gene is left open where the match is weak. Clone size is shown for a subset of rows, as once, few, many or a class of expanded clone.

>TRBV28|.|few|TRBJ1-5
CASSLGTGSRPQHF
TGTGCCAGCAGTTTAGGAACAGGGTCTCGGCCCCAGCATTTT
>TRBV11-2|.|.|TRBJ2-7
CASSFMGGGSYEQYF
TGTGCCAGCAGCTTTATGGGGGGCGGTTCCTACGAGCAGTACTTC
>TRBV25-1|.|.|TRBJ2-3
CASSEGWGTDTQYF
TGTGCCAGCAGTGAAGGGTGGGGGACAGATACGCAGTATTTT
>TRBV11-1|.|.|TRBJ2-1
CASSLWRERGNEQFF
TGTGCCAGCAGCTTGTGGCGGGAGAGGGGGAATGAGCAGTTCTTC
>TRBV10-2|TRBD2|.|TRBJ2-1
CASNPASGSRNEQFF
TGCGCCAGCAATCCAGCTAGCGGGAGTAGGAATGAGCAGTTCTTC
>TRBV6-2/TRBV6-3|TRBD1|many|TRBJ2-7
CASRPGGQVYEQYF
TGTGCCAGCAGACCAGGGGGTCAGGTTTACGAGCAGTACTTC
>TRBV11-2|.|.|TRBJ2-1
CASSKGGWSSYNEQFF
TGTGCCAGCAGCAAAGGCGGCTGGAGCTCCTACAATGAGCAGTTCTTC
>TRBV5-1|.|few|TRBJ1-2
CASSLDSGLGYTF
TGCGCCAGCAGCTTGGATTCGGGGTTGGGCTACACCTTC
>TRBV5-6|.|few|TRBJ1-5
CASSSNLEGGGQPQHF
TGTGCCAGCAGCTCTAACCTGGAGGGAGGGGGTCAGCCCCAGCATTTT
>TRBV7-8|TRBD2|many|TRBJ2-7
CASSPSPTSGVSYEQYF
TGTGCCAGCAGCCCAAGCCCCACTAGCGGGGTTTCCTACGAGCAGTACTTC
>TRBV6-1|.|few|TRBJ2-1
CATLRGGSNEQFF
TGTGCCACCCTGAGGGGGGGCAGCAATGAGCAGTTCTTC
>TRBV7-6|.|many|TRBJ2-1
CASSLGGSPFVVYNEQFF
TGTGCCAGCAGCTTAGGGGGTTCTCCCTTTGTCGTATACAATGAGCAGTTCTTC
>TRBV7-8|.|few|TRBJ2-1
CASSSNRVQGEQFF
TGTGCCAGCAGCTCGAACCGGGTCCAAGGGGAGCAGTTCTTC
>TRBV29-1|.|few|TRBJ1-2
CSVAGKNYGYTF
TGCAGCGTTGCGGGCAAAAACTATGGCTACACCTTC
>TRBV29-1|.|many|TRBJ2-2
CSVGAGLWGTGELFF
TGCAGCGTTGGTGCAGGTCTATGGGGGACCGGGGAGCTGTTTTTT
>TRBV12-3/TRBV12-4|.|.|TRBJ1-1
CASSSYEGPGGRTFF
TGTGCCAGCAGTTCTTACGAAGGCCCTGGAGGGAGGACTTTCTTT
>TRBV19|TRBD1|.|TRBJ2-7
CASTPGQGVREQYF
TGTGCCAGTACCCCGGGACAGGGGGTAAGGGAGCAGTACTTC
>TRBV20-1|TRBD2|few|TRBJ2-1
CSARGGGAIAYNEQFF
TGCAGTGCTAGAGGCGGGGGGGCCATCGCCTACAATGAGCAGTTCTTC
>TRBV4-1|TRBD1|few|TRBJ1-1
CASSQDRGWNTEAFF
TGCGCCAGCAGCCAAGACAGGGGGTGGAACACTGAAGCTTTCTTT
>TRBV18|.|many|TRBJ2-5
CASSPRPEETQYF
TGTGCCAGCTCACCCCGACCCGAAGAGACCCAGTACTTC
>TRBV15|TRBD1|many|TRBJ1-5
CATSRGQSSNQPQHF
TGTGCCACCAGCAGGGGACAGTCGAGCAATCAGCCCCAGCATTTT
>TRBV12-3/TRBV12-4|.|many|TRBJ1-5
CASSFMENQPQHF
TGTGCCAGCAGTTTTATGGAAAATCAGCCCCAGCATTTT
>TRBV5-1|TRBD1|many|TRBJ2-5
CASSSTGAKETQYF
TGCGCCAGCAGCTCCACAGGGGCAAAGGAGACCCAGTACTTC
>TRBV6-1|TRBD1|few|TRBJ1-2
CASSAGQGYGYTF
TGTGCCAGCAGTGCGGGACAGGGTTATGGCTACACCTTC
>TRBV5-1|TRBD2|few|TRBJ2-5
CASSSGTSGVETQYF
TGCGCCAGCAGCTCCGGGACTAGCGGGGTGGAGACCCAGTACTTC
>TRBV5-1|TRBD2|.|TRBJ2-1
CASSLGRGGHDEQFF
TGCGCCAGCAGCTTGGGGCGGGGGGGCCACGATGAGCAGTTCTTC
>TRBV19|TRBD1|.|TRBJ2-7
CASSRQGERYEQYF
TGTGCCAGTAGTCGACAGGGCGAAAGGTACGAGCAGTACTTC
>TRBV5-5|.|.|TRBJ1-1
CASSLGAGARTEAFF
TGTGCCAGCAGCTTGGGGGCGGGGGCGCGCACTGAAGCTTTCTTT
>TRBV2|.|.|TRBJ2-2
CASSETGMNTGELFF
TGTGCCAGCAGTGAAACAGGGATGAACACCGGGGAGCTGTTTTTT
>TRBV4-1|.|few|TRBJ2-2
CASSQVGTGTGELFF
TGCGCCAGCAGCCAAGTAGGGACCGGGACCGGGGAGCTGTTTTTT
>TRBV29-1|.|.|TRBJ2-2
CSVVRMNTGELFF
TGCAGCGTTGTTCGGATGAACACCGGGGAGCTGTTTTTT
>TRBV5-1|TRBD1|.|TRBJ2-3
CASNRGPTSTDTQYF
TGCGCCAGCAACAGGGGTCCAACTAGCACAGATACGCAGTATTTT
>TRBV10-3|TRBD1|many|TRBJ1-6
CATRDRGNSPLHF
TGTGCCACCCGGGACAGGGGTAATTCACCCCTCCACTTT
>TRBV20-1|TRBD2|.|TRBJ2-1
CSLVREVEQFF
TGCAGCCTGGTCCGGGAGGTTGAGCAGTTCTTC
>TRBV29-1|.|few|TRBJ2-5
CSVDRLGEETQYF
TGCAGCGTTGACAGGCTAGGGGAAGAGACCCAGTACTTC
>TRBV25-1|TRBD2|few|TRBJ2-5
CASNSRGGEETQYF
TGTGCCAGCAATAGCCGGGGGGGGGAAGAGACCCAGTACTTC
>TRBV5-1|TRBD2|many|TRBJ2-5
CASSPSLAGVETQYF
TGCGCCAGCAGCCCTAGTCTAGCGGGGGTAGAGACCCAGTACTTC
>TRBV7-2|.|few|TRBJ2-7
CASSVGSGISYEQHF
.
>TRBV6-5|.|many|TRBJ2-3
CASSYSSTDTQYF
TGTGCCAGCAGTTACTCCAGCACAGATACGCAGTATTTT
>TRBV5-6|TRBD1|many|TRBJ2-2
CASSLGTGPGELFF
TGTGCCAGCAGCTTGGGGACAGGCCCCGGGGAGCTGTTTTTT